A single sample is the source of the 8 T cell receptor beta chains below, sequenced in a study of CD8 T cells in Susac syndrome. The RNA, 0.5 to 1 ug, was put through reverse transcription using random hexamers. TCRdb independently ran MiXCR on the immunoSEQ multiplex PCR reads; one entry per CDR3 protein. This sample has some 180,000 distinct CDR3 sequences, with approximately 95% found just once. Sequences were obtained from CD4+ T cells from PBMCs. The receptors here all came from a human donor in good health.

V usage is TRBV6-4 and J usage is TRBJ2-1; D might be TRBD1 (5 bases). Trimming removed 6 bases from V and 0 bases from J, with 15 bases in between. Germline V gene sequence: CDR1 MRHNA, CDR2 SNTAGT. The CDR3 contains 16 residues. Here the CDR3 reads CASSRAPSSSYNEQFF. The CDR3 coding sequence is TGTGCCAGCAGCAGGGCACCCTCGAGCTCCTACAATGAGCAGTTCTTC.

The chain couples TRBV3-1 to TRBJ2-3; D is undetermined. The CDR3 has 17 amino acids. V lost 3 bases and J 0 bases, leaving 16 bases between the germline ends. Germline V lookup: CDR1 LGHDT, CDR2 YNNKEL (reference sequence). The CDR3 region has the DNA TGTGCCAGCAGCCATACAACACGTTTTACTAGCACAGATACGCAGTATTTT. This translates into CASSHTTRFTSTDTQYF.

The CDR3 sequence is CASTIRSGGGNQPQHF. The CDR3 nucleotides read TGTGCCAGTACTATTAGATCAGGGGGAGGCAATCAGCCCCAGCATTTT. The V gene is TRBV19, the J gene TRBJ1-5; 7 bases align to TRBD1. V was pared by 7 bases and J by 2 bases, with 11 bases of the junction left unmatched. CDR3 length: 16 residues. Germline assignment: CDR1 LNHDA and CDR2 SQIVND (reference sequence).

This clonotype came up once. For the CDR3, the DNA is TGTGCCAGCAGCCTGCGGGGACTCGGTAGCTCCTACGAGCAGTACTTC. The encoded protein is CASSLRGLGSSYEQYF. V and J are TRBV11-2 and TRBJ2-7; maybe TRBD2 (6 bases). CDR1 and CDR2 (germline): SGHAT, FQNNGV. CDR3 length: 16 residues. Trimming left V 5 bases short and J 0 bases short, with 17 bases between.

The chain employs TRBV24-1 and TRBJ2-1, with 7 bases lining up with TRBD2. The CDR3 covers 16 residues. Trimming took 0 bases from V and 2 from J; bases not matched to a gene: 3. The germline V gene has CDR1 KGHDR and CDR2 SFDVKD. The CDR3 DNA is TGTGCCACCAGTGATTTGGCGGGGGACGCCTACAATGAGCAGTTCTTC. This sequence encodes CATSDLAGDAYNEQFF.

This chain joins TRBV29-1 and TRBJ1-2; no clear D gene. Germline V gives CDR1 SQVTM, CDR2 ANQGSEA. The CDR3 has 12 amino acids. The V end lost 7 bases, the J end lost 8 bases, and 17 bases lay between the germline ends. The CDR3 nucleotides read TGCAGCGCCGCCGACACGAGCGAGGGCTACACCTTC. As protein: CSAADTSEGYTF.

This rearrangement joins TRBV5-1 to TRBJ2-2, with a possible D match to TRBD1 (5 bases). The length of the CDR3 is 17 residues. Germline CDR1 SGHRS, CDR2 YFSETQ. Trimming removed 0 bases at V and 4 bases at J, with 16 bases between. For the CDR3, the DNA is TGCGCCAGCAGCTTGGCGGTTCGGGCAGGGCGCACCGGGGAGCTGTTTTTT. Protein sequence: CASSLAVRAGRTGELFF.

The rearrangement joins TRBV11-3 to TRBJ2-3; the D is unclear. The germline CDR1 and CDR2 sequences are SGHNT and YENEEA. The CDR3 loop spans 15 amino acids. V was trimmed by 0 bases and J by 1 base, leaving 8 bases between them. The CDR3 region has the DNA TGTGCCAGCAGCTTAGACCTGTCGGGCACAGATACGCAGTATTTT. It translates to CASSLDLSGTDTQYF.